This T cell receptor (beta chain) emerged from a study of human T cells and chemical hapten exposure. The overall study: Slight volume differences across pooled libraries mainly accounted for varying per-sample TCR yields.

Points from the study as a whole: DPC sensitization left the count of TCRs above 1 in 1000 unchanged.

Trimming took off 5 bases at V and 5 bases at J, with 18 bases between the two ends. The CDR3 runs 15 residues. Described time point: healthy volunteer bleed at 2 weeks. Whole blood, unfractionated, served as the material for total RNA extraction. Only a few counts were recorded for this clonotype. The antigen is unknown. Unique molecular identifiers were attached to individual cDNA molecules during library preparation. A single record per CDR3 protein comes from TCRdb applying MiXCR to the RACE reads. The table shows 130,000 or so distinct CDR3 sequences, with approximately 9.5% occurring only once. The sequenced sample was whole blood. The chain recombines TRBV12-3 or TRBV12-4 with TRBJ1-1; D unresolved. This clonotype was obtained from a male donor in good health. Some clones in this sample may be carry-over from other donors' samples. The CDR3 DNA follows: TGTGCCAGCAGTCCCCCCGGGGTGGGGTGGACTGAAGCTTTCTTT. It yields the protein CASSPPGVGWTEAFF.